This T cell receptor beta chain was documented in a study of blood T cell repertoires in COVID-19. Study-level background: Acute and convalescent COVID-19 samples came from the United States, Italy and Spain. From T cells, B-cell-depleted T cells, or PBMCs came the material, which was cDNA or gDNA.

In its sample, this clone was seen once. The CDR3 loop spans 15 amino acids. The V end was cut by 5 bases, the J end by 15 bases, with 26 bases between. Germline assignment: CDR1 MNHEY and CDR2 SVGAGI. Source study methods: Estimation of nucleated cell counts was performed using reference gene primer amplification. TCRdb keeps only in-frame clones here, not all; method: immunoSEQ multiplex PCR. V, J and clone size are those of that table, while D and trimming were read from the DNA. The data hold around 160,000 clones, with approximately 87% observed a single time. This clonotype was sampled from a man older than 75 with acute or convalescent COVID-19. V usage is TRBV6-5 and J usage is TRBJ2-1; TRBD1 might be the D (7 bases). Sequencing was done on a sample of peripheral blood. CDR3 coding DNA: TGTGCCAGCAGTAGACCGGGACAGAGGCAGGAGGGGTGGTTCTTC. It yields the protein CASSRPGQRQEGWFF.